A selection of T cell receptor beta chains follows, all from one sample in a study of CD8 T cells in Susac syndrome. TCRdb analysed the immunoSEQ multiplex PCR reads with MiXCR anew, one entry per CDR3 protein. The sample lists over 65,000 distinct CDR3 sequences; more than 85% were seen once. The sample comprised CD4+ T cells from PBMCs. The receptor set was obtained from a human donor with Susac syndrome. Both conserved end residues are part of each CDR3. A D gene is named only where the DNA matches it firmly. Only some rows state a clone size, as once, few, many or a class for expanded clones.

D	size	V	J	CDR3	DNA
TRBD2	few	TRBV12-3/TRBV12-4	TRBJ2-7	CASSPGPRGVYEQYF	TGTGCCAGCAGTCCCGGGCCGCGGGGGGTCTACGAGCAGTACTTC
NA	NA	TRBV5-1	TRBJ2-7	CASKTVRVFYEQYF	TGCGCCAGTAAGACAGTGAGGGTCTTCTACGAGCAGTACTTC
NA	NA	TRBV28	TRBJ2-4	CASSSPGRMSGNIQYF	TGTGCCAGCAGCTCTCCAGGGAGGATGAGTGGAAACATTCAGTACTTC
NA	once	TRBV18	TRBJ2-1	CASSPAGGEQFF	TGTGCCAGCTCACCGGCCGGTGGTGAGCAGTTCTTC
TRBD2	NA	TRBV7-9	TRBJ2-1	CASSSTSGLSYNEQFF	TGTGCCAGCAGCTCGACTAGCGGGTTATCCTACAATGAGCAGTTCTTC
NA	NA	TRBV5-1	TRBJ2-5	CASSKGSQETQYF	TGCGCCAGCAGCAAGGGCAGCCAAGAGACCCAGTACTTC
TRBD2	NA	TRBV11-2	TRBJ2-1	CASSLHREYRLAGSHYNEQFF	TGTGCCAGCAGCCTCCACAGGGAATATAGACTAGCGGGAAGCCACTACAATGAGCAGTTCTTC
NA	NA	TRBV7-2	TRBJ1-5	CARDQPQHF	TGTGCCAGAGATCAGCCCCAGCATTTT
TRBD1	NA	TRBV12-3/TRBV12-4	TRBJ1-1	CASRRQGIMNTEAFF	TGTGCCAGCAGGCGACAGGGTATTATGAACACTGAAGCTTTCTTT
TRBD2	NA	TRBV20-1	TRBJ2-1	CSASPLTSDEQFF	TGCAGTGCTTCCCCGCTGACTAGCGATGAGCAGTTCTTC
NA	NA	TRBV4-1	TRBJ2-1	CASSQDGTSLVSFF	TGCGCCAGCAGCCAAGATGGAACTAGCTTAGTGTCGTTCTTC
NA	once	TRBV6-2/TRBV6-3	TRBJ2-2	CASRPTGPNTGELFF	TGTGCCAGCAGACCTACAGGGCCGAACACCGGGGAGCTGTTTTTT
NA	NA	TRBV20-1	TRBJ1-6	CSALRQTYNSPLHF	TGCAGTGCTCTGAGACAGACTTATAATTCACCCCTCCACTTT
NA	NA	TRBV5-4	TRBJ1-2	CASSLLEGDGYTF	TGTGCCAGCAGCCTCCTAGAGGGGGATGGCTACACCTTC
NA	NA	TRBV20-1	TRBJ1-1	CSALGPLGTEAFF	TGCAGCGCGCTGGGGCCTTTGGGCACTGAAGCTTTCTTT
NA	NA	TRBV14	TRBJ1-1	CASSQLRTAEAFF	TGTGCCAGCAGCCAATTGAGGACAGCTGAAGCTTTCTTT
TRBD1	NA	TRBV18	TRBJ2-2	CASSPPRGGTGVNTGELFF	TGTGCCAGCTCACCACCCCGCGGCGGGACAGGGGTCAACACCGGGGAGCTGTTTTTT
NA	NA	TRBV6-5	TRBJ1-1	CASSGQLEAFF	TGTGCCAGCAGTGGACAGTTAGAAGCTTTCTTT
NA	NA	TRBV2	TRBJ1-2	CASSEAEEDGYTF	TGTGCCAGCAGTGAAGCGGAGGAGGATGGCTACACCTTC
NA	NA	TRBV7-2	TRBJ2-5	CASSLAPGGKGTQYF	TGTGCCAGCAGCTTAGCGCCGGGCGGGAAAGGGACCCAGTACTTC
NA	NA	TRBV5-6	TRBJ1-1	CASSALNLMNTEAFF	TGTGCCAGCAGCGCGCTGAACCTCATGAACACTGAAGCTTTCTTT
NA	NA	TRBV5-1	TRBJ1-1	CASSLEQAKNTEAFF	TGCGCCAGCAGCTTGGAACAGGCTAAGAACACTGAAGCTTTCTTT
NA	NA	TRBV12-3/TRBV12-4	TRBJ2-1	CASSLRVVVTALRGEQFF	TGTGCCAGCAGTTTGAGGGTTGTCGTCACTGCCCTGCGGGGTGAGCAGTTCTTC
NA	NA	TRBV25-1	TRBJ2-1	CASRSGYSRGEQFF	TGTGCCAGCCGCAGTGGATACTCCCGGGGGGAGCAGTTCTTC
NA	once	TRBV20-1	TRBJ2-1	CSAVGGGYNEQFF	TGCAGTGCTGTGGGGGGTGGGTACAATGAGCAGTTCTTC
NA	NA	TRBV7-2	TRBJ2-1	CASSLVGRTLSYNEQFF	TGTGCCAGCAGCTTAGTCGGTCGGACTCTCTCCTACAATGAGCAGTTCTTC
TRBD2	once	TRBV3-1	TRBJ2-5	CASSHGTPSGRRVETQYF	TGTGCCAGCAGCCACGGGACCCCTAGCGGGAGGAGAGTGGAGACCCAGTACTTC
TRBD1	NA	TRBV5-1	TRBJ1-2	CASSLLAYRGPAPVFGYTF	TGCGCCAGCAGCTTGCTGGCTTACAGGGGTCCAGCTCCGGTTTTTGGCTACACCTTC
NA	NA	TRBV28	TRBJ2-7	CASRSLREKSSYEQYF	TGTGCCAGCAGGTCGTTGCGGGAAAAAAGTTCCTACGAGCAGTACTTC
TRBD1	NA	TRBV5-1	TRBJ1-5	CASSWGTGENQPQHF	TGCGCCAGCAGCTGGGGGACAGGCGAAAATCAGCCCCAGCATTTT
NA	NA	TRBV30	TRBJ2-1	CAWRGIKGLYNEQFF	TGTGCCTGGAGAGGGATCAAAGGTCTCTACAATGAGCAGTTCTTC
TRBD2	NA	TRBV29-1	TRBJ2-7	CSVKRSGSNSREQYF	TGCAGCGTAAAGAGGAGCGGGAGCAATTCGAGGGAGCAGTACTTC
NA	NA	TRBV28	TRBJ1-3	CASSLNTGSSGNTIYF	TGTGCCAGCAGCTTAAATACAGGTAGCTCTGGAAACACCATATATTTT
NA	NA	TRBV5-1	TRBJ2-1	CASSLGGAATYEQFF	TGCGCCAGCAGCTTGGGCGGGGCCGCCACCTATGAGCAGTTCTTC
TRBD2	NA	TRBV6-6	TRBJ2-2	CASLRPGRGTGELFF	TGTGCCAGCCTAAGACCGGGGAGGGGCACCGGGGAGCTGTTTTTT
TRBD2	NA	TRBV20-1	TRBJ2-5	CSARDRTSGETQYF	TGCAGTGCTAGAGATCGGACTAGCGGAGAGACCCAGTACTTC
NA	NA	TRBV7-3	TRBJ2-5	CASSRLGRDVQTQYF	TGTGCCAGCAGCCGCCTGGGCAGGGATGTACAGACCCAGTACTTC
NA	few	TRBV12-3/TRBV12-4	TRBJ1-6	CASSPETGFGNSPLHF	TGTGCCAGCAGTCCAGAGACAGGTTTTGGGAATTCACCCCTCCACTTT
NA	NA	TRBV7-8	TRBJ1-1	CASGGRIMNTEAFF	TGTGCCAGCGGGGGACGGATCATGAACACTGAAGCTTTCTTT
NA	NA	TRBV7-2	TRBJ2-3	CASSLAHSSADTQYF	TGTGCCAGCAGCTTAGCGCACAGTTCGGCAGATACGCAGTATTTT
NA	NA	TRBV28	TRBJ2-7	CASSLTVPSYEQYF	TGTGCCAGCAGTTTAACGGTCCCCTCCTACGAGCAGTACTTC
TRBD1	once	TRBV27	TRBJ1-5	CASSFRGRVGNQPQHF	TGTGCCAGCAGTTTCAGGGGGCGTGTGGGCAATCAGCCCCAGCATTTT
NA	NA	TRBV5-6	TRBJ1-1	CASSLVDTKNTEAFF	TGTGCCAGCAGCTTGGTTGACACCAAGAACACTGAAGCTTTCTTT
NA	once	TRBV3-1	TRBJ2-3	CASSQSQVGTQYF	TGTGCCAGCAGCCAATCCCAGGTTGGTACGCAGTATTTT
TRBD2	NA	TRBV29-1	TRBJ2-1	CSVEASGTSGRVRNEQFF	TGCAGCGTTGAAGCTTCCGGGACTAGCGGGAGGGTGAGGAATGAGCAGTTCTTC
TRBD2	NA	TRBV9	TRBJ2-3	CASSARTSGRPDTQYF	TGTGCCAGCAGCGCTAGGACTAGCGGGAGACCAGATACGCAGTATTTT
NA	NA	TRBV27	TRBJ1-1	CASSPTFMNTEAFF	TGTGCCAGCAGCCCGACATTTATGAACACTGAAGCTTTCTTT
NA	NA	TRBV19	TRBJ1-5	CASSIRPGLQHF	TGTGCCAGTAGTATAAGACCGGGACTCCAGCATTTT
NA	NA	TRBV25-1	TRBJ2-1	CASGVLGNEQFF	TGTGCCAGCGGGGTCCTCGGGAATGAGCAGTTCTTC
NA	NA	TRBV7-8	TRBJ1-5	CASIQGRGANQPQHF	TGTGCCAGCATTCAGGGGCGAGGTGCCAATCAGCCCCAGCATTTT
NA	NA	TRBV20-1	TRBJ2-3	CSARQNTDTQYF	TGCAGTGCTAGACAAAACACAGATACGCAGTATTTT
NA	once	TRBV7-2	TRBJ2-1	CASSPRRTLNEQFF	TGTGCCAGCAGCCCCCGAAGGACTCTCAATGAGCAGTTCTTC
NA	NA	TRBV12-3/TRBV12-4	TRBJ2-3	CASSFRGTTDTQYF	TGTGCCAGCAGTTTTAGGGGGACCACAGATACGCAGTATTTT
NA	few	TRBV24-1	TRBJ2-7	CATSDPSDSYEQYF	TGTGCCACCAGTGACCCTAGCGACTCCTACGAGCAGTACTTC
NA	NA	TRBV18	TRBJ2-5	CASSEGRQETQYF	TGTGCCAGCTCGGAGGGGAGGCAAGAGACCCAGTACTTC
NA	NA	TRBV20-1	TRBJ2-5	CSARGGTAQTAGTQYF	TGCAGTGCTAGAGGCGGGACAGCCCAAACTGCGGGGACCCAGTACTTC